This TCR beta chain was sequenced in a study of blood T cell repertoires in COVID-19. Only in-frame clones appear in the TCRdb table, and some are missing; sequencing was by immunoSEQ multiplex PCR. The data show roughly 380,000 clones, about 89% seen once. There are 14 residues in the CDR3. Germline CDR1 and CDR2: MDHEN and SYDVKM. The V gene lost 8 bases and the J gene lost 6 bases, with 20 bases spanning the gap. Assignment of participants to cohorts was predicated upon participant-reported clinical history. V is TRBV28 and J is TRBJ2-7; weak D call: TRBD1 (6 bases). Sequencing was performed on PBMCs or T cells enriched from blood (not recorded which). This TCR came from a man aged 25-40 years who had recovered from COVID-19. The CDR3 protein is CASCLGQQPFEQYF. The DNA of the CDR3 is TGTGCCAGCTGCTTAGGACAGCAACCTTTCGAGCAGTACTTC. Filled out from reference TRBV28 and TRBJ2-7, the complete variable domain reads DVKVTQSSRYLVKRTGEKVFLECVQDMDHENMFWYRQDPGLGLRLIYFSYDVKMKEKGDIPEGYSVSREKKERFSLILESASTNQTSMYLCASCLGQQPFEQYFGPGTRLTVT.